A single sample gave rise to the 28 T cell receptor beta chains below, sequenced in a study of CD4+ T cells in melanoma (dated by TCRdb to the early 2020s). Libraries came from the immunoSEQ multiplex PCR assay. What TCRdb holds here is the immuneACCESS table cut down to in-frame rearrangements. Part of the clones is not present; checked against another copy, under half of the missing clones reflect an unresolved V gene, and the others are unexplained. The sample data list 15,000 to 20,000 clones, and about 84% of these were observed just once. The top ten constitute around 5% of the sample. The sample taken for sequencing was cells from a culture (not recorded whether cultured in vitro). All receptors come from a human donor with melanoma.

CDR3 amino acids: CASSLDPSGYTGELFF. CDR3 sequence (DNA): TGCGCCAGCAGCTTGGACCCATCAGGGTACACCGGGGAGCTGTTTTTT. The chain links TRBV5-1 to TRBJ2-2; D possibly corresponds to TRBD1 (5 bases). The V end lost 0 bases, the J end lost 3 bases, and 12 bases lay between the germline ends. The CDR3 spans 16 residues. CDR1 is SGHRS, CDR2 YFSETQ, per germline.

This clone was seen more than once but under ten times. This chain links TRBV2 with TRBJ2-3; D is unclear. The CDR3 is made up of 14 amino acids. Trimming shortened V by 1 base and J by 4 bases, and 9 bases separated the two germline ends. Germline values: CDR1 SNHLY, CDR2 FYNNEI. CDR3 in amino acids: CASSEGHPPDTQYF. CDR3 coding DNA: TGTGCCAGCAGTGAAGGGCACCCACCAGATACGCAGTATTTT.

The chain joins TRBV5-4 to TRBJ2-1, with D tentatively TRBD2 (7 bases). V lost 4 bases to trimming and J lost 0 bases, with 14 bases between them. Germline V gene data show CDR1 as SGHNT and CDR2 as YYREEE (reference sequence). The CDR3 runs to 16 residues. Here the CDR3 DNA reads TGTGCCAGCAGCCCGGGGGGCGGGAACTCCTACAATGAGCAGTTCTTC. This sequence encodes CASSPGGGNSYNEQFF.

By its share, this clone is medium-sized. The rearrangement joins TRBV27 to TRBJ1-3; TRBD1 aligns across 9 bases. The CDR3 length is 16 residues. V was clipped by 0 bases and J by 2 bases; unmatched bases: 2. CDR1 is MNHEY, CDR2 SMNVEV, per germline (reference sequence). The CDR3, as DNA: TGTGCCAGCAGTTTATCCGGGACAGGGACTGGAAACACCATATATTTT. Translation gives CASSLSGTGTGNTIYF.

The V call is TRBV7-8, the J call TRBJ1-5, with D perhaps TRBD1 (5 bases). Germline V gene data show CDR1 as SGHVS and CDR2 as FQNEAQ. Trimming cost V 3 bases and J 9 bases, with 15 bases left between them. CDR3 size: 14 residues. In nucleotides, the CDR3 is TGTGCCAGCAGCTTCGTGGTGGGGACGTGGCCCCAGCATTTT. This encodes CASSFVVGTWPQHF.

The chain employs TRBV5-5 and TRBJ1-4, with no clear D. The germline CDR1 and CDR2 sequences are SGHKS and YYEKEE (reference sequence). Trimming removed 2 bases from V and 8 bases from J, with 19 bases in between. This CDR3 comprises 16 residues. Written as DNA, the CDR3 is TGTGCCAGCAGCTTACGCCCCGGTCCTACCGAGGAAAAACTGTTTTTT. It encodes CASSLRPGPTEEKLFF. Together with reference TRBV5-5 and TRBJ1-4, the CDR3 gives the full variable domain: DAGVTQSPTHLIKTRGQQVTLRCSPISGHKSVSWYQQVLGQGPQFIFQYYEKEERGRGNFPDRFSARQFPNYSSELNVNALLLGDSALYLCASSLRPGPTEEKLFFGSGTQLSVL.

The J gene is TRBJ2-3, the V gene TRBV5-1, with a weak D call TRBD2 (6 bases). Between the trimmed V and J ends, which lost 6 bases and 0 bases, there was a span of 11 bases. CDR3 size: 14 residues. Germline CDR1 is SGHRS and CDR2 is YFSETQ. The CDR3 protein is CASKAGTSTDTQYF. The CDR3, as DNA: TGCGCCAGCAAAGCCGGGACTAGCACAGATACGCAGTATTTT.

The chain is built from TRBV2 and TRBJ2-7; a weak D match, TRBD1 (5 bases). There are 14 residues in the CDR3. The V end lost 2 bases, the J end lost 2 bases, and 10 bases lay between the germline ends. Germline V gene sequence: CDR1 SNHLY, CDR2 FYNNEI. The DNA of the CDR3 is TGTGCCAGCAGTGAATCCGCAGGGACCTACGAGCAGTACTTC. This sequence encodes CASSESAGTYEQYF.

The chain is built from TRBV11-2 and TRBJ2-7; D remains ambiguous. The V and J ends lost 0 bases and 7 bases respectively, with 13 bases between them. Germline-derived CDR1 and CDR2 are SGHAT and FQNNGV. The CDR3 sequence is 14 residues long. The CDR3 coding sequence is TGTGCCAGCAGCTTAGAACCTTCTAGGCGTGAGCAGTACTTC. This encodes CASSLEPSRREQYF.

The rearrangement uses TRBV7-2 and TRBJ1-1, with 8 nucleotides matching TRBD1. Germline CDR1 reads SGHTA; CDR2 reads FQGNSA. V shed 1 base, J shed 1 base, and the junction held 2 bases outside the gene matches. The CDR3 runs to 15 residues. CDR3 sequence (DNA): TGTGCCAGCAGCTTAGTAGGGACAGGGAACACTGAAGCTTTCTTT. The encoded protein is CASSLVGTGNTEAFF.

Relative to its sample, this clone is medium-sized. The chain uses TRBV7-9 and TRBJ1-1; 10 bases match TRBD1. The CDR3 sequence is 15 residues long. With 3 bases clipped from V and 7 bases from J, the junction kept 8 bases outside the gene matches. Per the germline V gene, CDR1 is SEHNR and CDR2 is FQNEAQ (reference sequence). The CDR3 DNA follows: TGTGCCAGCAGCTTTTCCGACAGGGGGCCCGTTGAAGCTTTCTTT. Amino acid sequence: CASSFSDRGPVEAFF.

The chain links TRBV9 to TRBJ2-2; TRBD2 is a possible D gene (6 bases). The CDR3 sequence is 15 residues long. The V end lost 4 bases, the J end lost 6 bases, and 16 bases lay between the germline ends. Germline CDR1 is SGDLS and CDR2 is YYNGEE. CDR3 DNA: TGTGCCAGCAGCTTCCCTCCGGGGGAGGCCGGGGAGCTGTTTTTT. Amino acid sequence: CASSFPPGEAGELFF.

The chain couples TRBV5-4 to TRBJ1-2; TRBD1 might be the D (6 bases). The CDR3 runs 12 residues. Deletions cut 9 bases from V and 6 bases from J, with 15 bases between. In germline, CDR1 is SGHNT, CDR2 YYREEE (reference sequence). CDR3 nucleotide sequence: TGTGCCACCCAGGACAGAAGTCATGGCTACACCTTC. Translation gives CATQDRSHGYTF.

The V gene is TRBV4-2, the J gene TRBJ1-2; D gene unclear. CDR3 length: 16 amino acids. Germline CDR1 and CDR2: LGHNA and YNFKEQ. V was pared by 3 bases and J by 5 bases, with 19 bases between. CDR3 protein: CASSHQIRARDYGYTF. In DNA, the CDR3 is TGTGCCAGCAGCCACCAAATCCGGGCGCGGGATTATGGCTACACCTTC.

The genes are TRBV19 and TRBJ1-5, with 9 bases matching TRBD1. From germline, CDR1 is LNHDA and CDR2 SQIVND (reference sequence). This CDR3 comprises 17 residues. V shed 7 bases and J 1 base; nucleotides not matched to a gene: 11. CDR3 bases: TGTGCCAGTACGGGGGACAGGGTAATATCGAGCAATCAGCCCCAGCATTTT. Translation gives CASTGDRVISSNQPQHF.

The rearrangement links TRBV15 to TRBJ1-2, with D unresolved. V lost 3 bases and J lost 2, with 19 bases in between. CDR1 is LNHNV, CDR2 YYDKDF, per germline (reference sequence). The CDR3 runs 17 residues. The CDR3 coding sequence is TGTGCCACCAGCAGTCTAAATCTAGGGAGGGAAAACTATGGCTACACCTTC. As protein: CATSSLNLGRENYGYTF.

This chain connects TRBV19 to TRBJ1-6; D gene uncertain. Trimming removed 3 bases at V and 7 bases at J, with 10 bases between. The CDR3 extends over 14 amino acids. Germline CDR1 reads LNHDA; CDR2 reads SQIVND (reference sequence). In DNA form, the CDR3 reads TGTGCCAGTAGTATCGGGCACAGAAATTCACCCCTCCACTTT. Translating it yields CASSIGHRNSPLHF.

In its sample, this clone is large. CDR3 coding DNA: TGCGCCAGCAGTAGACAGGGGAGTGGCACTGAAGCTTTCTTT. This sequence encodes CASSRQGSGTEAFF. The gene calls are TRBV10-2 and TRBJ1-1; 8 bases map to TRBD1. Germline CDR1 is WSHSY and CDR2 is SAAADI. CDR3 length equals 14 residues. V shed 5 bases and J 4 bases; nucleotides not matched to a gene: 6.

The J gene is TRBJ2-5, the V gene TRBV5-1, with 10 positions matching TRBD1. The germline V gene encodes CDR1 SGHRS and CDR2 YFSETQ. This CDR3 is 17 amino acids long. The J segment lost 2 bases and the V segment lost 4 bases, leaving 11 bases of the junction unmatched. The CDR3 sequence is CASSPGQGSIGQETQYF. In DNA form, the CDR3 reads TGCGCCAGCAGCCCGGGACAGGGGTCGATTGGACAAGAGACCCAGTACTTC.

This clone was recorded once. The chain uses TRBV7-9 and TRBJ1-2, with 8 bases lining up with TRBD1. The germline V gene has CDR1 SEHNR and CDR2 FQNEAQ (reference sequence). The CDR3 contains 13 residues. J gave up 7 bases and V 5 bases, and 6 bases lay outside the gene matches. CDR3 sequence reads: CASSRDRLGGYTF. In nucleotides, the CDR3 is TGTGCCAGCAGCCGGGACAGGCTCGGTGGCTACACCTTC.

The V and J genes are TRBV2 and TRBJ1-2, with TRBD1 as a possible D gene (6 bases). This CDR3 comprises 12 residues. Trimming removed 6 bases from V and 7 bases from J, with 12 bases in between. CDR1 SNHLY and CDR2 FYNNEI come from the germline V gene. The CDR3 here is CASRPLRGGYTF. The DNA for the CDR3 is TGTGCCAGCAGGCCCCTCAGGGGTGGCTACACCTTC.

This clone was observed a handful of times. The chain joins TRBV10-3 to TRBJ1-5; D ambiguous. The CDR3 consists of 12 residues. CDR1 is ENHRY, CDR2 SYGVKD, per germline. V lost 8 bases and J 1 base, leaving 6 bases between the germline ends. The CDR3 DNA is TGTGCCATCTCCGACAGCAATCAGCCCCAGCATTTT. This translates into CAISDSNQPQHF.

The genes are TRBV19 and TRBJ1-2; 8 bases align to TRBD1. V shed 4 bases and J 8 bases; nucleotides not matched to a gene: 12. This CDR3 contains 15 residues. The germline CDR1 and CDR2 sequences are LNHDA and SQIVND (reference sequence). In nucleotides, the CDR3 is TGTGCCAGTAGTAACTTCGGGTCAGGGGGCCAAGGCTACACCTTC. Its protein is CASSNFGSGGQGYTF.

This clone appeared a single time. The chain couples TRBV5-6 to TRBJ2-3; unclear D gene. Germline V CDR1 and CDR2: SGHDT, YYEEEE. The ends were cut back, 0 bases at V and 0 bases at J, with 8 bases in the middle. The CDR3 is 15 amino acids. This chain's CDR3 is CASSLVGISTDTQYF. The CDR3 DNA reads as TGTGCCAGCAGCTTGGTGGGGATCAGCACAGATACGCAGTATTTT.

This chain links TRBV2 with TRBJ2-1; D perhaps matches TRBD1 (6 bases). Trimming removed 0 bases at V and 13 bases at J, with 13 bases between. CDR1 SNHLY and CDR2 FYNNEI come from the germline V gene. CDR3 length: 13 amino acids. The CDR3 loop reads CASSEAGRGRQFF. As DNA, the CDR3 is TGTGCCAGCAGTGAAGCGGGCAGGGGTCGCCAGTTCTTC.

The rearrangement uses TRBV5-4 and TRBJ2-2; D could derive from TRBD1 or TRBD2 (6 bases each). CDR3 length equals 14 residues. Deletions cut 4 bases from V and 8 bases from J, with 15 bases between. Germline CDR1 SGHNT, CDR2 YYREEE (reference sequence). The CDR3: CASSPKGGGGELFF. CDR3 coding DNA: TGTGCCAGCAGCCCAAAGGGGGGTGGTGGGGAGCTGTTTTTT.

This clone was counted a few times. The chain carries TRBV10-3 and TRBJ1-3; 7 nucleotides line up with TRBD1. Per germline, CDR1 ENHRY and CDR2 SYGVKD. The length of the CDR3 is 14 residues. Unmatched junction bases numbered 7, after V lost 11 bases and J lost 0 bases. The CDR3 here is CASGQTYSGNTIYF. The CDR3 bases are TGTGCCTCGGGACAGACGTACTCTGGAAACACCATATATTTT.

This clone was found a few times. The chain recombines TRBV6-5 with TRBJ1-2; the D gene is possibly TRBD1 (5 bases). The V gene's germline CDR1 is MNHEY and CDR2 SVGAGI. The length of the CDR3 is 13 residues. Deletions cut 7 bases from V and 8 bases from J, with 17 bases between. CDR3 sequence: CASNGGSSLGYTF. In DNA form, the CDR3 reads TGTGCCAGCAATGGGGGGAGCTCCCTAGGCTACACCTTC.